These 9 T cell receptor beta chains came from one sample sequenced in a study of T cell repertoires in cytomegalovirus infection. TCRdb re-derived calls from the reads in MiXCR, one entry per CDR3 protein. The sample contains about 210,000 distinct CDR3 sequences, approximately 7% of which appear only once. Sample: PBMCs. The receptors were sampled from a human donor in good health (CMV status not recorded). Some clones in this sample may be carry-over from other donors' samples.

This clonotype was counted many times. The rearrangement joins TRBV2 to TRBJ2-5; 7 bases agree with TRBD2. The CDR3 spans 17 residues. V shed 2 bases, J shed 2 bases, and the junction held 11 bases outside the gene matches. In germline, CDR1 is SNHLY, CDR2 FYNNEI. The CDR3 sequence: CASSERGDAPIQETQYF. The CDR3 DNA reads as TGTGCCAGCAGTGAACGGGGGGATGCCCCCATACAAGAGACCCAGTACTTC.

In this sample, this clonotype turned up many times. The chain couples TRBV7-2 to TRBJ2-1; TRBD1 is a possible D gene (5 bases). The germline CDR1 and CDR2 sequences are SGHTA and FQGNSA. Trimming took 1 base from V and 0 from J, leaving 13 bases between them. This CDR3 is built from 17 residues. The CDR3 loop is CASSLVDSFSSYNEQFF. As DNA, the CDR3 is TGTGCCAGCAGCTTAGTCGACAGTTTTAGCTCCTACAATGAGCAGTTCTTC.

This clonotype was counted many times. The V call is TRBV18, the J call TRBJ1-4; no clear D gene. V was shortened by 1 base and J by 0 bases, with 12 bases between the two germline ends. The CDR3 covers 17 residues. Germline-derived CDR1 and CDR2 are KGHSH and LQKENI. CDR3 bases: TGTGCCAGCTCACCACAGATTGTACAGTCAACTAATGAAAAACTGTTTTTT. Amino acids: CASSPQIVQSTNEKLFF.

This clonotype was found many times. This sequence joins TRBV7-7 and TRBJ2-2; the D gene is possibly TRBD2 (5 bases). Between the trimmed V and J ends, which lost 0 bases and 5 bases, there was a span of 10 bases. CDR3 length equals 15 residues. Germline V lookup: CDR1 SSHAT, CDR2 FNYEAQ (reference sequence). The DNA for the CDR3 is TGTGCCAGCAGCTTAGCGGACTTTGGAACCGGGGAGCTGTTTTTT. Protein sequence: CASSLADFGTGELFF.

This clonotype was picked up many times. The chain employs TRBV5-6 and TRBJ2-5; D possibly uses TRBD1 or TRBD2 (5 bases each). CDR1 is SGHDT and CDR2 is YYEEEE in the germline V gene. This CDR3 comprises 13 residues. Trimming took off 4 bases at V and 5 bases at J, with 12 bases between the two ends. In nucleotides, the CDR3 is TGTGCCAGCAGCCTGGGACGCCTGGAGACCCAGTACTTC. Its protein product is CASSLGRLETQYF. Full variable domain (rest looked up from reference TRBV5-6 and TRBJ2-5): DAGVTQSPTHLIKTRGQQVTLRCSPKSGHDTVSWYQQALGQGPQFIFQYYEEEERQRGNFPDRFSGHQFPNYSSELNVNALLLGDSALYLCASSLGRLETQYFGPGTRLLVL.

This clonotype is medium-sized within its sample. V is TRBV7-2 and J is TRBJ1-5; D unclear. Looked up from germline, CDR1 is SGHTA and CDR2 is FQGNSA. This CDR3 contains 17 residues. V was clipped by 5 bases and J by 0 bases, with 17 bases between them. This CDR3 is CASSAQGRRISNQPQHF. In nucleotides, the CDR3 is TGTGCCAGCAGCGCCCAAGGACGGCGTATTAGCAATCAGCCCCAGCATTTT.

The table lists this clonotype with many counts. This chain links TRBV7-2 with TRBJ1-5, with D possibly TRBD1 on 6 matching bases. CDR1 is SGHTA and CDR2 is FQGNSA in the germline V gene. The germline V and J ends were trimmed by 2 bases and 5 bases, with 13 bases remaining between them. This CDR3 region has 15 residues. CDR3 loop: CASSLSGGQDQPQHF. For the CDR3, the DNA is TGTGCCAGCAGCTTAAGTGGGGGGCAAGATCAGCCCCAGCATTTT.

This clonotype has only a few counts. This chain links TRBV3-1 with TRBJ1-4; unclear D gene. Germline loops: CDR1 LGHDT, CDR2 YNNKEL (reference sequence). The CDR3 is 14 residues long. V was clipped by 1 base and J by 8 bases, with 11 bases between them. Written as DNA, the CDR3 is TGTGCCAGCAGCCAAGCTCGAGGAACCGAAAAACTGTTTTTT. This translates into CASSQARGTEKLFF.

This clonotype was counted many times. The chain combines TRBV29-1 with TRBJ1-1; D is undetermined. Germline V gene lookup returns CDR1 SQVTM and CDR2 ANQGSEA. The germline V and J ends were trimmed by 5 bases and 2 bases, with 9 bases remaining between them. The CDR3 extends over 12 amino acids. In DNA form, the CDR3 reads TGCAGCGTTAAGGACGTCAACACTGAAGCTTTCTTT. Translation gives CSVKDVNTEAFF. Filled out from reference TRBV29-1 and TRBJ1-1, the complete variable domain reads SAVISQKPSRDICQRGTSLTIQCQVDSQVTMMFWYRQQPGQSLTLIATANQGSEATYESGFVIDKFPISRPNLTFSTLTVSNMSPEDSSIYLCSVKDVNTEAFFGQGTRLTVV.